The following is a T cell receptor beta chain sequence with its context. J was trimmed by 4 bases and V by 6 bases; bases with no gene match: 21. Germline loops: CDR1 SGHRS, CDR2 YFSETQ. The CDR3 contains 20 residues. The repertoire was sequenced with immunoSEQ multiplex PCR; TCRdb's copy has only in-frame clones and lacks some. The sample contains around 730,000 clones, around 85% of which appear only once. This sample is part of a study of shared T cell receptors in the human thymus. These data also formed part of another study, on human thymus T cells.

The sample consisted of thymocytes. The chain is built from TRBV5-1 and TRBJ2-1; 11 bases match TRBD1. This TCR came from a girl in the first two years of life with a congenital heart defect. The CDR3 coding sequence is TGCGCCAGCACCGGCGCTTCGGGACAGGGGGGAGGAAGGGGATACAATGAGCAGTTCTTC. Translation gives CASTGASGQGGGRGYNEQFF.